In its sample, the clone carrying this T cell receptor beta chain was seen many times. TCRdb passed the 5' RACE reads through MiXCR, listing each CDR3 protein once. The sample has hundreds of thousands of distinct CDR3 sequences, 18% seen once. This specimen comes from a study of T-cell memory formation after mild COVID-19. The CDR3 is 13 amino acids. Per germline, CDR1 MNHEY and CDR2 SMNVEV (reference sequence). V gave up 2 bases and J gave up 0 bases, with 5 bases separating them. This rearrangement joins TRBV27 to TRBJ2-7; D is unresolved. Sequenced material: PBMCs or a T cell subset sorted from them (not recorded which). The source is an adult woman who had mild COVID-19 (a few samples of this study predate the infection). Cell type and time point are not known. This CDR3 reads CASSLSTSYEQYF. CDR3 in DNA: TGTGCCAGCAGTTTAAGTACCTCCTACGAGCAGTACTTC.